The 21 T cell receptor beta chains listed next were all sequenced from one sample in a study of radiotherapy plus CTLA-4 blockade in lung cancer. This table comes from immunoSEQ multiplex PCR, and its TCRdb copy is limited to in-frame clones, with some not included. The sample yields around 100,000 clones, 70% to 85% seen once. The sequencing here drew on peripheral blood, taken from a patient treated with radiotherapy plus ipilimumab. These receptors were taken from a human donor with non-small cell lung cancer that progressed on radiotherapy plus ipilimumab. Some clones in this sample may be carry-over from other donors' samples.

The chain has TRBV29-1 and TRBJ2-5; 7 positions match TRBD1. V shed 8 bases, J shed 1 base, and the junction held 7 bases outside the gene matches. This CDR3 comprises 13 residues. Germline V lookup: CDR1 SQVTM, CDR2 ANQGSEA. As DNA, the CDR3 is TGCAGCACTCCCGGGACAGTCCAAGAGACCCAGTACTTC. It specifies CSTPGTVQETQYF.

This clone was seen a few times. The chain combines TRBV6-1 with TRBJ2-3; D is ambiguous. The V and J ends lost 6 bases and 2 bases respectively, with 9 bases between them. CDR3 length equals 13 residues. CDR1 and CDR2 (germline): MNHNS, SASEGT. The CDR3 here is CASRERVTDTQYF. The CDR3 coding sequence is TGTGCCAGCAGAGAAAGAGTCACAGATACGCAGTATTTT.

The chain combines TRBV6-5 with TRBJ1-3; no firm D call. The V gene lost 2 bases and the J gene lost 4 bases, with 3 bases spanning the gap. Germline assignment: CDR1 MNHEY and CDR2 SVGAGI. The CDR3 covers 12 residues. The CDR3 loop reads CASSYGGNTIYF. In nucleotides, the CDR3 is TGTGCCAGCAGTTACGGAGGAAACACCATATATTTT.

The CDR3, as DNA: TGTGCCAGCAGTTTATCCAGCCAAGAGACCCAGTACTTC. Amino acids: CASSLSSQETQYF. The rearrangement links TRBV28 to TRBJ2-5; D ambiguous. Germline values: CDR1 MDHEN, CDR2 SYDVKM. This CDR3 spans 13 amino acids. V was clipped by 1 base and J by 1 base, with 4 bases between them.

This chain connects TRBV5-4 to TRBJ2-5, with a tentative D call TRBD1 (5 bases). Germline V gene sequence: CDR1 SGHNT, CDR2 YYREEE (reference sequence). There are 13 residues in the CDR3. The CDR3 nucleotides read TGTGCGTTGAAGGGGCAGCCTCAAGAGACCCAGTACTTC. Its protein product is CALKGQPQETQYF.

This clone was picked up one time. V is TRBV5-6 and J is TRBJ1-2; the D is unclear. The CDR3 spans 13 residues. V lost 1 base, J lost 5 bases, and 9 bases lay in between. CDR1 and CDR2 from the germline V gene are SGHDT and YYEEEE. CDR3 loop: CASSLKVPYGYTF. CDR3 coding DNA: TGTGCCAGCAGCTTGAAGGTTCCTTATGGCTACACCTTC.

The chain is built from TRBV5-5 and TRBJ1-5; unclear D gene. Trimming left V 4 bases short and J 2 bases short, with 16 bases between. Germline values: CDR1 SGHKS, CDR2 YYEKEE (reference sequence). This CDR3 is 16 amino acids long. The CDR3 region has the DNA TGTGCCAGCAGCCCCCAAGGGCTTTCCCGCAATCAGCCCCAGCATTTT. Its translation: CASSPQGLSRNQPQHF.

The rearrangement joins TRBV14 to TRBJ1-2, with D possibly TRBD1 on 5 matching bases. Germline assignment: CDR1 SGHDN and CDR2 FVKESK. The CDR3 is 15 residues long. V shed 2 bases and J shed 3 bases, with 13 bases lying between them. The CDR3: CASSQNRRPYYGYTF. The CDR3 coding sequence is TGTGCCAGCAGCCAAAACAGGAGACCTTACTATGGCTACACCTTC.

The rearrangement joins TRBV2 to TRBJ2-2; 9 nucleotides agree with TRBD1. The CDR3 consists of 13 residues. Germline V CDR1 and CDR2: SNHLY, FYNNEI. Trimming took 5 bases from V and 6 from J; bases not matched to a gene: 1. The CDR3 nucleotides read TGTGCCAGCAGTCGGACAGGGGCCGGGGAGCTGTTTTTT. Protein sequence: CASSRTGAGELFF.

The chain uses TRBV19 and TRBJ2-7; 7 bases match TRBD2. Germline CDR1 and CDR2: LNHDA and SQIVND (reference sequence). The CDR3 consists of 16 residues. The V segment lost 3 bases and the J segment 3 bases; nucleotides outside the gene matches: 11. This CDR3 is CASSIGGGSNFYEQYF. Written as DNA, the CDR3 is TGTGCCAGTAGTATCGGGGGAGGGTCAAACTTCTACGAGCAGTACTTC.

The chain links TRBV19 to TRBJ1-1; the D gene is possibly TRBD1 (6 bases). Trimming took 3 bases from V and 2 from J, leaving 7 bases between them. In germline, CDR1 is LNHDA, CDR2 SQIVND (reference sequence). The CDR3 totals 13 residues. DNA of the CDR3: TGTGCCAGTAGTATGGGGGCCAACACTGAAGCTTTCTTT. Protein: CASSMGANTEAFF.

The chain is built from TRBV15 and TRBJ1-2, with D unresolved. The germline V gene has CDR1 LNHNV and CDR2 YYDKDF (reference sequence). The CDR3 contains 15 residues. V gave up 0 bases and J gave up 6 bases, with 14 bases separating them. The CDR3 nucleotides read TGTGCCACCAGCAGAGATAACGGAGGATACGATGGCTACACCTTC. Protein product: CATSRDNGGYDGYTF.

The chain recombines TRBV7-2 with TRBJ2-1; D unclear. Trimming stripped 0 bases from V and 10 bases from J, with 7 bases between. Germline-derived CDR1 and CDR2 are SGHTA and FQGNSA. The CDR3 loop spans 12 amino acids. The CDR3 region has the DNA TGTGCCAGCAGCTTAGCCAGGTACGAGCAGTTCTTC. Translation gives CASSLARYEQFF.

The rearrangement uses TRBV7-2 and TRBJ2-3; 9 bases map to TRBD2. J gave up 4 bases and V 0 bases, and 2 bases lay outside the gene matches. CDR1 and CDR2 from the germline V gene are SGHTA and FQGNSA. The CDR3 sequence is 15 residues long. The CDR3 spells CASSLASGGPDTQYF. For the CDR3, the DNA is TGTGCCAGCAGCTTAGCCAGCGGGGGGCCAGATACGCAGTATTTT.

This clone appeared a single time. The rearrangement links TRBV5-7 to TRBJ1-3; D gene ambiguous. TRBV5-7 is flagged as an ORF with uncertain function. V shed 5 bases and J shed 2 bases, with 11 bases lying between them. This CDR3 spans 14 amino acids. CDR3 sequence (DNA): TGTGCCAGCAGTCGTCCGGGGACTGGAAACACCATATATTTT. Its translation is CASSRPGTGNTIYF.

CDR3: CASGPGGSDTQYF. Written as DNA, the CDR3 is TGTGCCAGCGGCCCGGGGGGATCAGATACGCAGTATTTT. The J gene is TRBJ2-3, the V gene TRBV6-6; 7 nucleotides agree with TRBD2. Trimming removed 8 bases from V and 4 bases from J; junction bases left unmatched: 6. The CDR3 has 13 residues. Germline CDR1 is MNHNY and CDR2 is SVGAGI (reference sequence).

The genes are TRBV11-2 and TRBJ2-7; 10 bases are a match to TRBD1. The germline V gene has CDR1 SGHAT and CDR2 FQNNGV. The trim removed 1 base at V and 4 bases at J, leaving 4 bases unmatched. CDR3 length: 15 residues. CDR3 nucleotide sequence: TGTGCCAGCAGCTTAGCGGGACAGGGGAGGTACGAGCAGTACTTC. It is translated as CASSLAGQGRYEQYF.

The V and J genes are TRBV2 and TRBJ1-1; tentatively, D is TRBD1 (6 bases). This CDR3 has 12 residues. V lost 9 bases to trimming and J lost 5 bases, with 13 bases between them. Germline CDR1 SNHLY, CDR2 FYNNEI. CDR3 in amino acids: CASQEGGTEAFF. CDR3 in DNA: TGTGCCAGTCAGGAAGGGGGGACTGAAGCTTTCTTT.

This rearrangement joins TRBV5-1 to TRBJ2-7, with a weak D call TRBD1 (6 bases). From germline, CDR1 is SGHRS and CDR2 YFSETQ. Trimming stripped 4 bases from V and 0 bases from J, with 14 bases between. This CDR3 spans 15 amino acids. CDR3 loop: CASSKDSSNSYEQYF. The DNA for the CDR3 is TGCGCCAGCAGCAAGGACAGTTCGAACTCCTACGAGCAGTACTTC.

The chain employs TRBV2 and TRBJ1-1; D ambiguous. Germline assignment: CDR1 SNHLY and CDR2 FYNNEI. The CDR3 spans 16 residues. Trimming cost V 1 base and J 1 base, with 13 bases left between them. CDR3 amino acids: CASSEVRVSPNTEAFF. The CDR3 DNA follows: TGTGCCAGCAGTGAAGTTCGGGTCTCCCCGAACACTGAAGCTTTCTTT.

This rearrangement joins TRBV29-1 to TRBJ2-1; possibly TRBD1 for D (7 bases). The CDR3 is 11 amino acids. V lost 4 bases and J lost 13, with 14 bases in between. Germline CDR1 reads SQVTM; CDR2 reads ANQGSEA. CDR3 sequence: CSVGRDSRQFF. The CDR3 DNA reads TGCAGCGTTGGGCGGGACAGTCGACAGTTCTTC.